This TCR beta chain was recorded in a study of shared clonotypes between healthy human individuals. Overall study: Per donor, CD8 memory used one plate, CD8 naive used two, CD4 memory used three and CD4 naive used three.

V shed 4 bases, J shed 8 bases, and the junction held 9 bases outside the gene matches. The CDR3 contains 14 residues. The V gene's germline CDR1 is SGHDT and CDR2 YYEEEE. Positively selected for CCR7, the CD45RO-negative cells used as naive CD8 cells excluded terminally differentiated effector memory CD45RA+ cells. TCRdb's table, derived via immunoSEQ multiplex PCR, lists solely in-frame clones and lacks some. The repertoire consists of roughly 2.1 million clones, with approximately 94% occurring once and the leading ten covering 1.7%. The V and J genes are TRBV5-6 and TRBJ1-2, with TRBD1 matching 9 bases. The TCR sequence derives from a young man in good health. Some clones in this sample may be carry-over from other donors' samples. The sequenced material came from naive CD8+ T cells from PBMCs. The CDR3 coding sequence is TGTGCCAGCAGCCCGGGACAGGGAAGGTTAGGCTACACCTTC. This encodes CASSPGQGRLGYTF.